This T cell receptor (beta chain) was obtained from a study of blood T cell repertoires in COVID-19. Trimming shortened V by 3 bases and J by 0 bases, and 9 bases separated the two germline ends. The CDR3 contains 15 residues. CDR1 ENHRY and CDR2 SYGVKD come from the germline V gene. The table came from immunoSEQ multiplex PCR; TCRdb's copy has only in-frame clones and leaves some out. Of hundreds of thousands of clones in the sample, 70% to 90% are singletons; the top ten hold 1.4% to 1.5%. The sample comprised PBMCs or T cells enriched from blood (not recorded which). The chain joins TRBV10-3 to TRBJ1-5, with D possibly TRBD1 on 5 matching bases. This clonotype originated in a woman in her late teens or twenties who had been exposed to COVID-19. The chain's CDR3 is CAISDNRNSNQPQHF. In DNA form, the CDR3 reads TGTGCCATCAGTGACAACAGGAATAGCAATCAGCCCCAGCATTTT.